Shown below are 22 T cell receptor beta chains from a single sample sequenced in a study of blood T cell repertoires in COVID-19. Profiling relied on immunoSEQ multiplex PCR, and the TCRdb table lists in-frame clones only, not all of them. This sample has roughly 80,000 clones, with approximately 80% found just once. Sample: peripheral blood. The receptors originated from an elderly man with acute or convalescent COVID-19.

This clone turned up a few times. V usage is TRBV5-1 and J usage is TRBJ2-1; 9 bases agree with TRBD1. Germline V CDR1 and CDR2: SGHRS, YFSETQ. V lost 0 bases, J lost 2 bases, and 0 bases stayed unmatched. CDR3 length equals 15 residues. Here the CDR3 reads CASSLGTGAYNEQFF. The CDR3 bases are TGCGCCAGCAGCTTGGGGACAGGGGCCTACAATGAGCAGTTCTTC.

The chain is built from TRBV5-1 and TRBJ2-7; 8 bases agree with TRBD1. J gave up 3 bases and V 0 bases, and 8 bases lay outside the gene matches. Germline CDR1 and CDR2: SGHRS and YFSETQ. CDR3 length equals 16 residues. The chain's CDR3 is CASSLELAGGVYEQYF. The CDR3 DNA reads TGCGCCAGCAGCTTGGAGTTGGCAGGGGGCGTCTACGAGCAGTACTTC.

The chain joins TRBV7-2 to TRBJ2-1, with D unresolved. The CDR3 runs 12 residues. Germline assignment: CDR1 SGHTA and CDR2 FQGNSA. V was cut by 5 bases and J by 7 bases, with 9 bases left in between. DNA of the CDR3: TGTGCCAGCAGCCCATTTCGGAATGAGCAGTTCTTC. It translates to CASSPFRNEQFF.

V gene TRBV7-9 combines with J gene TRBJ1-2; D unclear. The V end was cut by 5 bases, the J end by 8 bases, with 12 bases between. Germline lookup yields CDR1 SEHNR and CDR2 FQNEAQ (reference sequence). The CDR3 has 12 residues. In DNA, the CDR3 is TGTGCCAGCAGCCCAGAGGTAGGCGGCTACACCTTC. This sequence encodes CASSPEVGGYTF.

V and J are TRBV5-4 and TRBJ1-2, with D possibly TRBD1 on 5 matching bases. The V and J ends lost 0 bases and 3 bases respectively, with 15 bases between them. CDR3 size: 16 residues. From germline, CDR1 is SGHNT and CDR2 YYREEE (reference sequence). Written as DNA, the CDR3 is TGTGCCAGCAGCTTGGGCGGGACGGCTGATTACTATGGCTACACCTTC. This gives the protein CASSLGGTADYYGYTF.

The chain has TRBV27 and TRBJ1-5, with D hard to call. Trimming took 6 bases from V and 0 from J, leaving 12 bases between them. Looked up from germline, CDR1 is MNHEY and CDR2 is SMNVEV (reference sequence). The length of the CDR3 is 15 residues. The CDR3 DNA is TGTGCCAGCAGCCGTCCTACTATTAGCAATCAGCCCCAGCATTTT. It translates to CASSRPTISNQPQHF.

This chain uses TRBV6-5 with TRBJ2-2, with TRBD1 as a possible D gene (8 bases). Per the germline V gene, CDR1 is MNHEY and CDR2 is SVGAGI. Trimming pared 6 bases from V and 6 bases from J, leaving 14 bases between. The CDR3 totals 14 residues. CDR3 sequence (DNA): TGTGCCAGCAGGAAAACAGGGGGGGCCGGGGAGCTGTTTTTT. This codes for CASRKTGGAGELFF.

This clone was recorded a few times. The J gene is TRBJ1-2, the V gene TRBV5-1; TRBD1 is a possible D gene (6 bases). This CDR3 region has 14 residues. The ends were cut back, 0 bases at V and 6 bases at J, with 12 bases in the middle. CDR1 SGHRS and CDR2 YFSETQ come from the germline V gene. CDR3 coding DNA: TGCGCCAGCAGCTTGGGACAGGTACTAGATGGCTACACCTTC. This gives the protein CASSLGQVLDGYTF.

The V gene is TRBV5-4, the J gene TRBJ2-3; TRBD2 matches 10 bases. The V gene end was trimmed by 5 bases and the J gene end by 1 base; junction bases not matched to a gene: 7. Germline CDR1 SGHNT, CDR2 YYREEE (reference sequence). The CDR3 totals 16 residues. The DNA for the CDR3 is TGTGCCAGCAGTACGTCTAGCGGGAGCCGCACAGATACGCAGTATTTT. This translates into CASSTSSGSRTDTQYF.

The gene calls are TRBV7-6 and TRBJ2-3; 8 bases are shared with TRBD2. Germline lookup yields CDR1 SGHVS and CDR2 FNYEAQ. Trimming removed 4 bases from V and 0 bases from J; junction bases left unmatched: 3. This CDR3 region has 15 residues. The DNA of the CDR3 is TGTGCCAGCAGCTCTAGCGGGCTGAGCACAGATACGCAGTATTTT. It is translated as CASSSSGLSTDTQYF.

The chain uses TRBV28 and TRBJ1-2; D not resolved. This CDR3 has 12 amino acids. Trimming removed 2 bases at V and 5 bases at J, with 6 bases between. The germline V gene encodes CDR1 MDHEN and CDR2 SYDVKM. This CDR3 reads CASSLIGYGYTF. In nucleotides, the CDR3 is TGTGCCAGCAGTTTAATCGGGTATGGCTACACCTTC.

In its sample, this clone was seen once. This sequence joins TRBV19 and TRBJ2-6; the match to TRBD2 covers 9 bases. Germline V gene lookup returns CDR1 LNHDA and CDR2 SQIVND (reference sequence). The junction had 5 bases not matched to a gene; V was cut back by 1 base and J by 1 base. This CDR3 comprises 18 residues. The DNA of the CDR3 is TGTGCCAGTAGTATAGTTAGCAGCGGGGGGTCTGGGGCCAACGTCCTGACTTTC. The encoded protein is CASSIVSSGGSGANVLTF.

The rearrangement joins TRBV6-6 to TRBJ2-7; TRBD1 is a possible D gene (5 bases). V was cut by 6 bases and J by 0 bases, with 12 bases left in between. The CDR3 covers 14 residues. Germline assignment: CDR1 MNHNY and CDR2 SVGAGI (reference sequence). This chain's CDR3 is CASSSTGSSYEQYF. The CDR3 DNA reads TGTGCCAGCAGCTCCACAGGAAGCTCCTACGAGCAGTACTTC.

The chain recombines TRBV6-1 with TRBJ1-5, with D tentatively TRBD1 (6 bases). CDR3 length: 15 residues. Germline V lookup: CDR1 MNHNS, CDR2 SASEGT. Trimming shortened V by 6 bases and J by 0 bases, and 12 bases separated the two germline ends. CDR3 sequence reads: CASRGQGHSNQPQHF. The CDR3 DNA reads as TGTGCCAGCAGAGGGCAGGGACATAGCAATCAGCCCCAGCATTTT.

The V and J genes are TRBV6-5 and TRBJ2-5; D ambiguous. The CDR3 is 14 residues long. Germline CDR1 MNHEY, CDR2 SVGAGI. Trimming took off 4 bases at V and 2 bases at J, with 11 bases between the two ends. Here the CDR3 DNA reads TGTGCCAGCAGTTCCAACTATTTTCAAGAGACCCAGTACTTC. It translates to CASSSNYFQETQYF.

The V call is TRBV5-1, the J call TRBJ2-7; 7 nucleotides agree with TRBD1. The CDR3 sequence is 17 residues long. Germline lookup yields CDR1 SGHRS and CDR2 YFSETQ. The V gene end was trimmed by 3 bases and the J gene end by 5 bases; junction bases not matched to a gene: 17. The CDR3: CASSSTLGQLTTDEQYF. In DNA form, the CDR3 reads TGCGCCAGCAGCTCGACCTTGGGACAGCTCACAACCGACGAGCAGTACTTC.

CDR3 DNA: TGTGCCAGCAGTTCCTATCCAGATACGCAGTATTTT. It specifies CASSSYPDTQYF. The rearrangement links TRBV12-3 or TRBV12-4 to TRBJ2-3; D remains ambiguous. The CDR3 loop spans 12 amino acids. Deletions cut 4 bases from V and 4 bases from J, with 6 bases between.

This clone was observed a few times. The V and J genes are TRBV19 and TRBJ1-1; D remains unclear. The ends were cut back, 5 bases at V and 1 base at J, with 14 bases in the middle. CDR1 and CDR2 from the germline V gene are LNHDA and SQIVND (reference sequence). This CDR3 is built from 15 residues. CDR3 sequence (DNA): TGTGCCAGTAGTCATCCGGGGTACGGGAACACTGAAGCTTTCTTT. This codes for CASSHPGYGNTEAFF.

CDR3 nucleotide sequence: TGTGCCAGCAGTGGTGTAGCGGGAGGGCCGGATAACAATGAGCAGTTCTTC. It translates to CASSGVAGGPDNNEQFF. The J gene is TRBJ2-1, the V gene TRBV27; 11 nucleotides match TRBD2. This CDR3 has 17 amino acids. V was pared by 5 bases and J by 5 bases, with 11 bases of the junction left unmatched. From germline, CDR1 is MNHEY and CDR2 SMNVEV (reference sequence).

This chain joins TRBV18 and TRBJ1-4; no clear D. Trimming stripped 6 bases from V and 0 bases from J, with 11 bases between. This CDR3 has 15 amino acids. Germline values: CDR1 KGHSH, CDR2 LQKENI. CDR3 nucleotide sequence: TGTGCCAGCTCCCTACTAGCTGCAACTAATGAAAAACTGTTTTTT. It encodes CASSLLAATNEKLFF.

The chain uses TRBV2 and TRBJ1-2, with 7 bases matching TRBD1. After removal of 6 bases from V and 7 bases from J, the junction contained 11 bases not matched to a gene. The CDR3 is 14 residues long. Germline V gene lookup returns CDR1 SNHLY and CDR2 FYNNEI. Here the CDR3 DNA reads TGTGCCAGCAGGAGGGACAGCTTTAGTCCTGGCTACACCTTC. This codes for CASRRDSFSPGYTF.

The chain uses TRBV6-5 and TRBJ1-3; 10 bases line up with TRBD1. Germline CDR1 and CDR2: MNHEY and SVGAGI. The CDR3 totals 16 residues. The J segment lost 7 bases and the V segment lost 0 bases, leaving 6 bases of the junction unmatched. CDR3 sequence reads: CASSYSGTGVINTIYF. CDR3 in DNA: TGTGCCAGCAGTTACTCAGGGACAGGGGTGATCAACACCATATATTTT.